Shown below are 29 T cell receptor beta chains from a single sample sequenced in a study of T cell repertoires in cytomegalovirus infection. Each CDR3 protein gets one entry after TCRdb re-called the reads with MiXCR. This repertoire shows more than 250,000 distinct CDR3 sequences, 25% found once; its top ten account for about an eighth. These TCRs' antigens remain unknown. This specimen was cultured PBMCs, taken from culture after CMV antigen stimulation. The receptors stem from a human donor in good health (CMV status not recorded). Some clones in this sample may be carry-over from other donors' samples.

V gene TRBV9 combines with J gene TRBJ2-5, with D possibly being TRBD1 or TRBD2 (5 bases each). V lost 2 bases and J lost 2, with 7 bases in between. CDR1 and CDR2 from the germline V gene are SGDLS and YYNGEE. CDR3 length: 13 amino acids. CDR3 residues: CASSVGVQETQYF. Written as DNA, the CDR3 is TGTGCCAGCAGCGTGGGGGTGCAAGAGACCCAGTACTTC.

Here the CDR3 reads CASSTSGAHYYEQYF. Here the CDR3 DNA reads TGTGCCAGCAGTACTAGCGGAGCCCACTACTACGAGCAGTACTTC. The J gene is TRBJ2-7, the V gene TRBV6-2 or TRBV6-3; TRBD2 matches at 8 bases. CDR3 length equals 15 residues. Germline CDR1 reads MNHEY; CDR2 reads SVGEGT. J was trimmed by 3 bases and V by 5 bases; bases with no gene match: 9.

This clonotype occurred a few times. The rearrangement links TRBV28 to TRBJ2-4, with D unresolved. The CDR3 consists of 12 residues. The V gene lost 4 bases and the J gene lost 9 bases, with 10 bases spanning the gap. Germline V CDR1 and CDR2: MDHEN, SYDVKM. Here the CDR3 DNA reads TGTGCCAGCAGTTCACCAGTTGGCATTCAGTACTTC. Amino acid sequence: CASSSPVGIQYF.

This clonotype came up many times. CDR3 region: CASSLVGSPPQQFF. The CDR3 nucleotides read TGTGCCAGCAGCTTAGTTGGGTCGCCTCCCCAGCAGTTCTTC. The V call is TRBV7-2, the J call TRBJ2-1; D unresolved. The germline CDR1 and CDR2 sequences are SGHTA and FQGNSA. Trimming took off 1 base at V and 11 bases at J, with 15 bases between the two ends. This CDR3 is built from 14 residues.

CDR3 in amino acids: CASSFEQLDNEQFF. The CDR3 DNA reads as TGTGCCAGCAGTTTTGAACAGCTCGATAATGAGCAGTTCTTC. V gene TRBV12-3 or TRBV12-4 combines with J gene TRBJ2-1; D gene unclear. V lost 3 bases and J 7 bases, leaving 13 bases between the germline ends. The CDR3 has 14 amino acids.

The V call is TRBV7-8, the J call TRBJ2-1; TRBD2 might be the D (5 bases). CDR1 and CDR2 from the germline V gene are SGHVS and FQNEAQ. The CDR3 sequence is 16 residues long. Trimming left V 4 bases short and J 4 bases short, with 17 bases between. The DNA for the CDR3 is TGTGCCAGCAGCTCCTTGGGCTCCGGGGTGTACAATGAGCAGTTCTTC. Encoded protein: CASSSLGSGVYNEQFF.

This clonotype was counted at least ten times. The CDR3 loop reads CASSYQGSTSTDTQYF. The CDR3 nucleotides read TGTGCCAGCAGCTACCAGGGGAGTACTAGCACAGATACGCAGTATTTT. V and J are TRBV7-2 and TRBJ2-3, with a tentative D call TRBD1 (6 bases). Trimming took off 4 bases at V and 0 bases at J, with 14 bases between the two ends. Germline V CDR1 and CDR2: SGHTA, FQGNSA. The CDR3 has 16 amino acids. The variable domain in full, completed from reference TRBV7-2 and TRBJ2-3, reads GAGVSQSPSNKVTEKGKDVELRCDPISGHTALYWYRQSLGQGLEFLIYFQGNSAPDKSGLPSDRFSAERTGGSVSTLTIQRTQQEDSAVYLCASSYQGSTSTDTQYFGPGTRLTVL.

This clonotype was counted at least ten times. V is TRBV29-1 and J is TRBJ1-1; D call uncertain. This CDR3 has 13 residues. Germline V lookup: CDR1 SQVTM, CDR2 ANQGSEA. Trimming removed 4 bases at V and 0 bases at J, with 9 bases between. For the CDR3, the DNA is TGCAGCGTTGCAGGCTATCTGAACACTGAAGCTTTCTTT. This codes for CSVAGYLNTEAFF.

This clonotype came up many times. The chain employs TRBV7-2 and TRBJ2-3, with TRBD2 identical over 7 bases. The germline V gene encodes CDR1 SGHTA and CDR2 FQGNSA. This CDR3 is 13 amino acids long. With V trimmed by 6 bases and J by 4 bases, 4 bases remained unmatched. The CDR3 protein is CASRLGGADTQYF. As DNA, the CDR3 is TGTGCCAGCAGACTTGGGGGGGCAGATACGCAGTATTTT.

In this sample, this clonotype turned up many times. The CDR3 DNA is TGTGCCAGCAGCCCTGTCAGGACCAGGGTCGCTTCACCCCTCCACTTT. It specifies CASSPVRTRVASPLHF. This chain connects TRBV7-2 to TRBJ1-6, with a tentative D call TRBD1 (5 bases). V was trimmed by 5 bases and J by 9 bases, leaving 20 bases between them. The CDR3 covers 16 residues. CDR1 is SGHTA and CDR2 is FQGNSA in the germline V gene.

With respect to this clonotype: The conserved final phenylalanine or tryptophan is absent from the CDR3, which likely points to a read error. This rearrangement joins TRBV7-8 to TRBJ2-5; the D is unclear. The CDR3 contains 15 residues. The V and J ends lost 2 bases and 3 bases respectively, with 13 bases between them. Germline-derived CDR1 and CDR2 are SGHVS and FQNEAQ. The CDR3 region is CASSLSLRAEETQYS. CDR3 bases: TGTGCCAGCAGCTTAAGCTTAAGAGCTGAAGAGACCCAGTACTCC.

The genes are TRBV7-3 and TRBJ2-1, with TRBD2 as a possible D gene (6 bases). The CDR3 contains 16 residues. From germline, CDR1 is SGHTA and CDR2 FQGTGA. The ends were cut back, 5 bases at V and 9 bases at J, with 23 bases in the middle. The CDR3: CASSPIGSGGWGEQFF. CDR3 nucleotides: TGTGCCAGCAGCCCCATAGGAAGCGGAGGGTGGGGTGAGCAGTTCTTC.

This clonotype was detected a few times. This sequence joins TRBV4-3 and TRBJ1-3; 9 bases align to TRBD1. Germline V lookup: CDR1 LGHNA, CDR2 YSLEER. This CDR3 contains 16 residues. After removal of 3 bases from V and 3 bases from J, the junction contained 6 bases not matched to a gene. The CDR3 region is CASSQGTGGGGNTIYF. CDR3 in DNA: TGCGCCAGCAGCCAGGGAACAGGGGGCGGTGGAAACACCATATATTTT.

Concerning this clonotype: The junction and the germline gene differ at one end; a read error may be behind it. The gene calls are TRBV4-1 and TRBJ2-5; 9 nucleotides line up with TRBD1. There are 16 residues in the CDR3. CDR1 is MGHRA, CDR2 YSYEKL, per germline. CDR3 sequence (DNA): TGCGCCAGCAGCCAAGCGTTGGACAGGGGACAAGAGACCCGGTACTTC. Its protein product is CASSQALDRGQETRYF.

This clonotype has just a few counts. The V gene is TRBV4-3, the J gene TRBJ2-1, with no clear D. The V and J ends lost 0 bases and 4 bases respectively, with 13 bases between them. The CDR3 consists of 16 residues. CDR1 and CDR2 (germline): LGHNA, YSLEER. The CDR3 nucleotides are TGCGCCAGCAGCCAAGAGTTAGGCCGCCAATACAATGAGCAGTTCTTC. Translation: CASSQELGRQYNEQFF.

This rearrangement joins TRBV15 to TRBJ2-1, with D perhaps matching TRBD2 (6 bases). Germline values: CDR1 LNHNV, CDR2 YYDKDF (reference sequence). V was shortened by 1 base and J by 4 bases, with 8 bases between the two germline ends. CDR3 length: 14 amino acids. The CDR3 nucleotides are TGTGCCACCAGCAGAGCGGGACTTTACAATGAGCAGTTCTTC. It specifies CATSRAGLYNEQFF. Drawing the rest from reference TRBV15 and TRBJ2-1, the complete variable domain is DAMVIQNPRYQVTQFGKPVTLSCSQTLNHNVMYWYQQKSSQAPKLLFHYYDKDFNNEADTPDNFQSRRPNTSFCFLDIRSPGLGDTAMYLCATSRAGLYNEQFFGPGTRLTVL.

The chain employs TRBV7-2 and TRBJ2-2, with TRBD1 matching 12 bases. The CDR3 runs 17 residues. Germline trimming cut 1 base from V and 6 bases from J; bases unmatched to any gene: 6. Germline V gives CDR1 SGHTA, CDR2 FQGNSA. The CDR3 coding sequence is TGTGCCAGCAGCTTAGATCTAGGGACAGGGGGCCCCGGGGAGCTGTTTTTT. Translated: CASSLDLGTGGPGELFF.

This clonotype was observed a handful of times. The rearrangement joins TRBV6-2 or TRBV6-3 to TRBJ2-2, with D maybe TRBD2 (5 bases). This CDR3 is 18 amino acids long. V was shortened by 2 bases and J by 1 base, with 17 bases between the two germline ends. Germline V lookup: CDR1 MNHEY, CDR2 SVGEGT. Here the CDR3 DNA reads TGTGCCAGCAGTTACAATGCCTTGCGGGCATTGAACACCGGGGAGCTGTTTTTT. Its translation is CASSYNALRALNTGELFF.

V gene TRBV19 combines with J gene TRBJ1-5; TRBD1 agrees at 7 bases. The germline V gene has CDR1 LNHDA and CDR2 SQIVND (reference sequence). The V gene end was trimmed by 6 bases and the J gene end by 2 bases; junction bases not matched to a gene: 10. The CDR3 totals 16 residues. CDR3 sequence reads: CASRRQGVEGNQPQHF. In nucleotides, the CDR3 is TGTGCCAGTAGACGACAGGGCGTGGAAGGCAATCAGCCCCAGCATTTT.

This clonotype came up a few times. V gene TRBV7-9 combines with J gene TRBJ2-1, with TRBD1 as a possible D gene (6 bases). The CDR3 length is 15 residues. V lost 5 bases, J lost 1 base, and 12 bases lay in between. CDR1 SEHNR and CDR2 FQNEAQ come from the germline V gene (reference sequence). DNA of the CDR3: TGTGCCAGCAGCCCCCGACAGGCTTCCTACAATGAGCAGTTCTTC. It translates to CASSPRQASYNEQFF.

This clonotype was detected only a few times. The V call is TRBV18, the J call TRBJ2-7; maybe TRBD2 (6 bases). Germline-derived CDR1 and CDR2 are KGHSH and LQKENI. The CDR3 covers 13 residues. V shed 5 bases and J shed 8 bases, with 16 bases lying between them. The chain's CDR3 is CASSFRDFDQQYV. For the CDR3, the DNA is TGTGCCAGCTCATTCCGGGACTTTGACCAGCAGTACGTC.

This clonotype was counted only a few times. The CDR3 loop reads CASTRGPSSYNEQFF. The CDR3 coding sequence is TGTGCCAGCACTAGGGGGCCCAGCTCCTACAATGAGCAGTTCTTC. The chain links TRBV12-3 or TRBV12-4 to TRBJ2-1; TRBD1 aligns across 7 bases. The CDR3 has 15 amino acids. Unmatched junction bases numbered 6, after V lost 7 bases and J lost 0 bases.

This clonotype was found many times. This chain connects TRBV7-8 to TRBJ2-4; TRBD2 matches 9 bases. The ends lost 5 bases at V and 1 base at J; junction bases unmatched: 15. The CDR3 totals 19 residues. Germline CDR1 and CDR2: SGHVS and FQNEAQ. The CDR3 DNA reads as TGTGCCAGCAGCGTTGCCACTGGGCTAGCGGGATTTGCCAAAAACATTCAGTACTTC. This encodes CASSVATGLAGFAKNIQYF.

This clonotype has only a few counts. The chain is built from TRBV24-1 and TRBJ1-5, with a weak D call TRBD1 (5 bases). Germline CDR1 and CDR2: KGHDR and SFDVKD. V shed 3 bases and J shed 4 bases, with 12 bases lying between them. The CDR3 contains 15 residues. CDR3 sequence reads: CATSDPRGTNQPQHF. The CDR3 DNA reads TGTGCCACCAGTGATCCCCGGGGGACGAATCAGCCCCAGCATTTT.

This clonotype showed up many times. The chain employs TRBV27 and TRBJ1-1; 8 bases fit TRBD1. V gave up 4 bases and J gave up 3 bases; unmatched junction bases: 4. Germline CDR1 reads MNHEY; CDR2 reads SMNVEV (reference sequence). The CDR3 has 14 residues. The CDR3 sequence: CASSSTGGDTEAFF. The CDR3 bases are TGTGCCAGCAGTTCCACAGGGGGGGACACTGAAGCTTTCTTT.

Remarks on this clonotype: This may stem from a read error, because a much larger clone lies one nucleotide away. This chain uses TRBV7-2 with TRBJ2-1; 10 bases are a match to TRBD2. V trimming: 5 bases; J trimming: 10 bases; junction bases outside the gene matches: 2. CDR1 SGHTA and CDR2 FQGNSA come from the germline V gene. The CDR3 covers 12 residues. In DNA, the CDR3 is TGTGCCAGCAGCAGAGCGGGAGGGGAGCAGTTCTTC. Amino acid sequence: CASSRAGGEQFF. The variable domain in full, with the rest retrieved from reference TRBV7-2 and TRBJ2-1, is GAGVSQSPSNKVTEKGKDVELRCDPISGHTALYWYRQSLGQGLEFLIYFQGNSAPDKSGLPSDRFSAERTGGSVSTLTIQRTQQEDSAVYLCASSRAGGEQFFGPGTRLTVL.

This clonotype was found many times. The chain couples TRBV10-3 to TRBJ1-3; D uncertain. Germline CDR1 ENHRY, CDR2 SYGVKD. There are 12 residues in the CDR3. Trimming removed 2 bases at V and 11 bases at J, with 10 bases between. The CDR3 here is CAISEGLEAIYF. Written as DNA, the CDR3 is TGTGCCATCAGTGAGGGTCTTGAGGCCATATATTTT.

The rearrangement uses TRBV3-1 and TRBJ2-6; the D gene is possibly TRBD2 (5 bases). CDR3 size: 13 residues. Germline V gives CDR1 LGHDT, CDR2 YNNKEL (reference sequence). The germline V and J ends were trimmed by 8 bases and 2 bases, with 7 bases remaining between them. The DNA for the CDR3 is TGTGCCAGCCGGGGAACTGGGGCCAACGTCCTGACTTTC. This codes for CASRGTGANVLTF.

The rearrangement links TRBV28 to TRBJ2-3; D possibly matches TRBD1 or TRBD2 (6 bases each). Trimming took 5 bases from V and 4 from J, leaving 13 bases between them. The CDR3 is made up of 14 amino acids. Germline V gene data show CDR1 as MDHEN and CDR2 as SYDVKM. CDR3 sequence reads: CASSKLGGADTQYF. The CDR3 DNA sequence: TGTGCCAGCAGTAAATTGGGGGGCGCAGATACGCAGTATTTT.